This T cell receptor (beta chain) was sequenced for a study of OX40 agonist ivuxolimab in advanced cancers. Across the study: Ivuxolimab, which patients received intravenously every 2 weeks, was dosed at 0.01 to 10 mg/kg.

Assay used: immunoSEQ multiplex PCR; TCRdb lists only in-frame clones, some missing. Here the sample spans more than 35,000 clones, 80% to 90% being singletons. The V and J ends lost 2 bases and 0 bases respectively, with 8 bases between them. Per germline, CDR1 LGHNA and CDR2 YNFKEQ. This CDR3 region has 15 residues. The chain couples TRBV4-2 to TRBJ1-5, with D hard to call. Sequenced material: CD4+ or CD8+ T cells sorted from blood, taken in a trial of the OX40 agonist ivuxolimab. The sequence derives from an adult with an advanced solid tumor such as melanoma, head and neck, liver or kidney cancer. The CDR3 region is CASSQSDPSNQPQHF. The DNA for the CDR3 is TGTGCCAGCAGCCAATCGGACCCTAGCAATCAGCCCCAGCATTTT.